These 17 T cell receptor beta chains were all obtained from the same sample, sequenced in a study of T cell repertoires in cytomegalovirus infection. Each CDR3 protein gets one entry after TCRdb re-called the reads with MiXCR. This table holds about 530,000 distinct CDR3 sequences, 26% found once. Sequencing input: PBMCs. The receptors were sampled from a human donor in good health (CMV status not recorded). Some clones in this sample may be carry-over from other donors' samples.

V and J are TRBV6-5 and TRBJ1-1; 10 bases fit TRBD1. The germline gives CDR1 MNHEY, CDR2 SVGAGI. Trimming cost V 8 bases and J 2 bases; bases outside gene matches: 20. CDR3 length: 19 amino acids. The CDR3 DNA is TGTGCCAGCCGGAAACATACCGGGACAGGGGAAGTCAGCAACACTGAAGCTTTCTTT. It yields the protein CASRKHTGTGEVSNTEAFF.

This clonotype was seen a few times. The chain couples TRBV7-3 to TRBJ2-2; 10 bases are shared with TRBD2. The ends lost 5 bases at V and 0 bases at J; junction bases unmatched: 9. The CDR3 spans 18 residues. CDR1 and CDR2 from the germline V gene are SGHTA and FQGTGA. Written as DNA, the CDR3 is TGTGCCAGCAGCGAAATTAGCGGGGGGCCTTCGAACACCGGGGAGCTGTTTTTT. Translation: CASSEISGGPSNTGELFF.

V and J are TRBV19 and TRBJ1-3, with D maybe TRBD1 (5 bases). V was clipped by 5 bases and J by 8 bases, with 19 bases between them. The CDR3 consists of 15 residues. Germline assignment: CDR1 LNHDA and CDR2 SQIVND (reference sequence). The CDR3 DNA follows: TGTGCCAGTAGTGCGGACGCGGGACCGAGGGACACCATATATTTT. Amino acid sequence: CASSADAGPRDTIYF. Looking up the rest from reference TRBV19 and TRBJ1-3 gives the full variable domain: DGGITQSPKYLFRKEGQNVTLSCEQNLNHDAMYWYRQDPGQGLRLIYYSQIVNDFQKGDIAEGYSVSREKKESFPLTVTSAQKNPTAFYLCASSADAGPRDTIYFGEGSWLTVV.

This clonotype turned up a few times. V is TRBV20-1 and J is TRBJ2-3; TRBD2 matches 7 bases. The germline gives CDR1 DFQATT, CDR2 SNEGSKA (reference sequence). V shed 6 bases and J 0 bases; nucleotides not matched to a gene: 9. This CDR3 has 15 residues. CDR3 DNA sequence: TGCAGTGCCCGACTCGGGGGAGGGAGCACAGATACGCAGTATTTT. Protein sequence: CSARLGGGSTDTQYF.

CDR3 sequence reads: CATSNPGQGIVGELFF. The CDR3, as DNA: TGTGCCACCAGCAATCCGGGACAGGGGATAGTAGGGGAGCTGTTTTTT. The chain links TRBV15 to TRBJ2-2; 10 positions match TRBD1. Unmatched junction bases numbered 10, after V lost 4 bases and J lost 8 bases. The length of the CDR3 is 16 residues. The germline gives CDR1 LNHNV, CDR2 YYDKDF (reference sequence).

This clonotype came up a few times. J is TRBJ1-3 and V is TRBV28; 7 positions agree with TRBD1. V lost 2 bases to trimming and J lost 0 bases; unmatched junction nucleotides: 4. This CDR3 has 16 residues. Germline CDR1 is MDHEN and CDR2 is SYDVKM. The CDR3, as DNA: TGTGCCAGCAGTTTAAACAGGGGCGCCTCTGGAAACACCATATATTTT. This sequence encodes CASSLNRGASGNTIYF.

The chain joins TRBV10-3 to TRBJ1-2; unclear D gene. Germline values: CDR1 ENHRY, CDR2 SYGVKD. This CDR3 spans 13 amino acids. Deletions cut 0 bases from V and 4 bases from J, with 6 bases between. The CDR3 protein is CAISESEGYGYTF. The CDR3 bases are TGTGCCATCAGTGAGTCGGAGGGCTATGGCTACACCTTC.

This clonotype was picked up a small number of times. The V and J genes are TRBV23-1 and TRBJ2-7; either TRBD1 or TRBD2 may fit D (5 bases each). TRBV23-1 counts as an open reading frame of uncertain function. V was shortened by 6 bases and J by 4 bases, with 22 bases between the two germline ends. CDR3 length: 16 residues. In DNA form, the CDR3 reads TGCGCCAGCAGACCGGGACGCCGTGCCCACCTGTACGAGCAGTACTTC. As protein: CASRPGRRAHLYEQYF.

The chain links TRBV7-6 to TRBJ1-3; D is ambiguous. CDR1 and CDR2 from the germline V gene are SGHVS and FNYEAQ. Trimming stripped 6 bases from V and 0 bases from J, with 18 bases between. The CDR3 contains 17 residues. CDR3 bases: TGTGCCAGCAGTCCACTTCAAGGGATCCACTCTGGAAACACCATATATTTT. Protein: CASSPLQGIHSGNTIYF.

The J gene is TRBJ2-3, the V gene TRBV6-1; a possible D gene is TRBD2 (6 bases). V lost 8 bases to trimming and J lost 0 bases, with 12 bases between them. This CDR3 contains 14 residues. CDR1 and CDR2 from the germline V gene are MNHNS and SASEGT. The CDR3 DNA reads TGTGCCAGCTCCGCGGGAACCAGCACAGATACGCAGTATTTT. Translating it yields CASSAGTSTDTQYF.

This clonotype showed up just a few times. The chain recombines TRBV6-2 or TRBV6-3 with TRBJ2-2; the D gene could be TRBD1 or TRBD2 (5 bases each). Germline V gene sequence: CDR1 MNHEY, CDR2 SVGEGT. The CDR3 covers 13 residues. Trimming pared 2 bases from V and 7 bases from J, leaving 8 bases between. The chain's CDR3 is CASSYRGVGELFF. CDR3 coding DNA: TGTGCCAGCAGTTACCGAGGGGTCGGGGAGCTGTTTTTT.

This clonotype came up a few times. The V gene is TRBV6-6, the J gene TRBJ2-7; TRBD1 agrees at 7 bases. V lost 7 bases and J lost 2; bases outside the gene matches: 5. CDR1 is MNHNY, CDR2 SVGAGI, per germline (reference sequence). This CDR3 comprises 13 residues. The CDR3, as DNA: TGTGCCAGCACTGGACAGGTAGCCTACGAGCAGTACGTC. This sequence encodes CASTGQVAYEQYV.

This clonotype was detected only a few times. This chain joins TRBV12-3 or TRBV12-4 and TRBJ1-2, with D tentatively TRBD1 (6 bases). The CDR3 contains 14 residues. V was clipped by 1 base and J by 7 bases, with 13 bases between them. The CDR3 DNA sequence: TGTGCCAGCAGTTTAGGACAGGCTTTTAGTGGCTACACCTTC. It codes for CASSLGQAFSGYTF.

In its sample, this clonotype was seen a few times. The chain is built from TRBV28 and TRBJ1-2; 12 bases agree with TRBD1. Losses at the gene ends were 6 bases for V and 8 bases for J; bases not matched to a gene: 4. This CDR3 is built from 13 residues. Germline CDR1 reads MDHEN; CDR2 reads SYDVKM. The CDR3 spells CASRWDRGHGYTF. CDR3 sequence (DNA): TGTGCCAGCAGGTGGGACAGGGGGCACGGCTACACCTTC.

This clonotype was detected ten times or more. The chain combines TRBV7-2 with TRBJ2-3; unclear D gene. The length of the CDR3 is 13 residues. V lost 1 base, J lost 2 bases, and 4 bases lay in between. Germline V gene lookup returns CDR1 SGHTA and CDR2 FQGNSA. In DNA form, the CDR3 reads TGTGCCAGCAGCTTAGACTTCACAGATACGCAGTATTTT. Protein: CASSLDFTDTQYF.

This clonotype has a handful of counts. The V and J genes are TRBV5-5 and TRBJ1-5; no clear D gene. CDR3 length: 14 residues. The V end was cut by 4 bases, the J end by 6 bases, with 14 bases between. Germline assignment: CDR1 SGHKS and CDR2 YYEKEE (reference sequence). CDR3 residues: CASSLPQRGQPQHF. CDR3 bases: TGTGCCAGCAGCCTGCCCCAGCGGGGTCAGCCCCAGCATTTT.

This clonotype was recorded many times. This chain connects TRBV7-2 to TRBJ1-1, with a possible D match to TRBD1 (5 bases). V was trimmed by 6 bases and J by 3 bases, leaving 8 bases between them. Germline loops: CDR1 SGHTA, CDR2 FQGNSA. CDR3 size: 12 residues. The CDR3: CASSRQYTEAFF. The CDR3 coding sequence is TGTGCCAGCAGTCGACAGTACACTGAAGCTTTCTTT.